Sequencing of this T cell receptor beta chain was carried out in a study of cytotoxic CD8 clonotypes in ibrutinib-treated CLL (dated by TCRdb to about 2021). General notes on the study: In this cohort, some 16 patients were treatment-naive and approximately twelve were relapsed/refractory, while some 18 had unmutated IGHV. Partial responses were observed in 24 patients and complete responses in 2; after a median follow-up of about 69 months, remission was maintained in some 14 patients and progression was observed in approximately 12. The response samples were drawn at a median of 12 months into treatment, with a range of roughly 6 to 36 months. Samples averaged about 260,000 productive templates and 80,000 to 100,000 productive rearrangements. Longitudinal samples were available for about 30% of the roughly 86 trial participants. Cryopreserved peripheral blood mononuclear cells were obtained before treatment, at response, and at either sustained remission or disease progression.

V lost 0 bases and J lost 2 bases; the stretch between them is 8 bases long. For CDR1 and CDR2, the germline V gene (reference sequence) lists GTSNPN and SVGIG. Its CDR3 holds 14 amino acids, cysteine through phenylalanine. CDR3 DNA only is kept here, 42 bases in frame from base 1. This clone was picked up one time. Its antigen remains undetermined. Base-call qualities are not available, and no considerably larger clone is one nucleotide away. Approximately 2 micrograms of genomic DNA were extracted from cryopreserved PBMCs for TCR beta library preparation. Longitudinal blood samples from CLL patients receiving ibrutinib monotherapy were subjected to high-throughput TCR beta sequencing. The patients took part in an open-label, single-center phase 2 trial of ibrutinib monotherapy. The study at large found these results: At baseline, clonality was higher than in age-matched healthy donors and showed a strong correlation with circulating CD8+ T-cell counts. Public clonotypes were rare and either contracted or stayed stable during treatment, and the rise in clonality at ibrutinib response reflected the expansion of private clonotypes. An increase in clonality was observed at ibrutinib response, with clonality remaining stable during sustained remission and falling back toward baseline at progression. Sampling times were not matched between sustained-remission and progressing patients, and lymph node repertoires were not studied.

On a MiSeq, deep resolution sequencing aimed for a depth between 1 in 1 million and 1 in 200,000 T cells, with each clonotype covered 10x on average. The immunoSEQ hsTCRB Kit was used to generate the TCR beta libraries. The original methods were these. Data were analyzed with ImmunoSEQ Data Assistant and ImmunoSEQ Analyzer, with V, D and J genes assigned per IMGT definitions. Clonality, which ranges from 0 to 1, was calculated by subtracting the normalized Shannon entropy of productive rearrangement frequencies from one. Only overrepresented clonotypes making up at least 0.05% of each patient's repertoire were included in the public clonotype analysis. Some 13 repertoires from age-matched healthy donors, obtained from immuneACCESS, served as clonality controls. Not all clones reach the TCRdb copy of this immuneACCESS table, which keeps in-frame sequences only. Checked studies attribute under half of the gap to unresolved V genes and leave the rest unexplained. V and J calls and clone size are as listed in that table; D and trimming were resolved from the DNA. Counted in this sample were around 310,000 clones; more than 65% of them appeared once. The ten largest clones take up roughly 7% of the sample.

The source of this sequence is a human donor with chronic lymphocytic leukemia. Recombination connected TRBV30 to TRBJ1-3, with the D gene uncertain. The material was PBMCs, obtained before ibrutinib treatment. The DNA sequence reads TGTGCCTGGAGTGTGTCCGGTACTGGAAACACCATATATTTT. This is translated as CAWSVSGTGNTIYF.